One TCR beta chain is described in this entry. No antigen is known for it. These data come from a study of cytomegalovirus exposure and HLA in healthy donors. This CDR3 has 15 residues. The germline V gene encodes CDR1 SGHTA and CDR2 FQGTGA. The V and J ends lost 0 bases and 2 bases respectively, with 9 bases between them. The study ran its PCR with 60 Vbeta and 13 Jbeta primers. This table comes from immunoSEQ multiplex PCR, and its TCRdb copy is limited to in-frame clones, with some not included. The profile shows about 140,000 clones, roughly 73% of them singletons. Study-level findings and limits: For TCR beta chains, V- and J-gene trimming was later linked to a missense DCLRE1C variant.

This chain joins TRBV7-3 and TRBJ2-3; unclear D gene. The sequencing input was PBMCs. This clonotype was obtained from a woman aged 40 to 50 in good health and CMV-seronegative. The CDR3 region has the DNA TGTGCCAGCAGCTTAACATTTGGGCACACAGATACGCAGTATTTT. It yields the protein CASSLTFGHTDTQYF.